One and the same sample provided the 22 T cell receptor beta chains below, sequenced in a study of untreated major depressive disorder (dated by TCRdb to 2017 to 2018). Preparation of the library involved the immunoSEQ multiplex PCR assay. The clones in this table, taken by TCRdb from immuneACCESS, are in-frame only. Not every clone is retained; where verified, under half of the shortfall comes from an unresolved V gene, and the cause of the rest is unknown. A total of 20,000 to 25,000 clones appear in this sample, 85% to 95% of them only once. The ten biggest clones cover 0.25% to 0.35% of the sample. Sequenced: CD4+ T cells from PBMCs. The receptor set was obtained from a man aged 25-45 years in good health.

This chain links TRBV5-1 with TRBJ1-1; 7 bases agree with TRBD1. Germline V gene data show CDR1 as SGHRS and CDR2 as YFSETQ. The CDR3 length is 14 residues. The V gene end was trimmed by 5 bases and the J gene end by 3 bases; junction bases not matched to a gene: 7. CDR3 sequence reads: CASSSRGLHTEAFF. The CDR3 nucleotides are TGCGCCAGCAGTTCTAGGGGGCTACACACTGAAGCTTTCTTT.

The gene calls are TRBV7-2 and TRBJ2-7; D ambiguous. The CDR3 runs 14 residues. Per the germline V gene, CDR1 is SGHTA and CDR2 is FQGNSA. V lost 4 bases and J lost 0, with 10 bases in between. CDR3 loop: CASSSTISSYEQYF. The CDR3 DNA reads as TGTGCCAGCAGCTCTACAATCAGCTCCTACGAGCAGTACTTC. Full variable domain (remainder filled in from reference TRBV7-2 and TRBJ2-7): GAGVSQSPSNKVTEKGKDVELRCDPISGHTALYWYRQSLGQGLEFLIYFQGNSAPDKSGLPSDRFSAERTGGSVSTLTIQRTQQEDSAVYLCASSSTISSYEQYFGPGTRLTVT.

The chain couples TRBV29-1 to TRBJ2-1; D is possibly TRBD2 (5 bases). V lost 7 bases to trimming and J lost 6 bases, with 16 bases between them. CDR3 size: 13 residues. CDR1 is SQVTM, CDR2 ANQGSEA, per germline. CDR3 in amino acids: CSAESGGFNEQFF. CDR3 bases: TGCAGCGCCGAATCAGGAGGATTCAATGAGCAGTTCTTC.

The V call is TRBV27, the J call TRBJ1-2, with D tentatively TRBD1 (6 bases). Trimming removed 2 bases from V and 4 bases from J, with 8 bases in between. CDR1 is MNHEY, CDR2 SMNVEV, per germline (reference sequence). CDR3 size: 13 residues. The CDR3 reads CASSLGQSYGYTF. In nucleotides, the CDR3 is TGTGCCAGCAGTTTAGGACAGTCCTATGGCTACACCTTC.

The V call is TRBV6-5, the J call TRBJ1-2, with D unclear. From germline, CDR1 is MNHEY and CDR2 SVGAGI. Trimming pared 0 bases from V and 7 bases from J, leaving 15 bases between. The CDR3 is 15 residues long. The CDR3 DNA reads TGTGCCAGCAGTTACTCGCCAGGAGGAGCTTTTGGCTACACCTTC. Amino acid sequence: CASSYSPGGAFGYTF.

The J gene is TRBJ1-5, the V gene TRBV4-1; 7 positions agree with TRBD1. The CDR3 sequence is 14 residues long. Germline V gives CDR1 MGHRA, CDR2 YSYEKL. The junction had 5 bases not matched to a gene; V was cut back by 0 bases and J by 9 bases. CDR3 amino acids: CASSQEWTGGPQHF. The CDR3 bases are TGCGCCAGCAGCCAAGAATGGACAGGAGGGCCCCAGCATTTT.

This clone is a singleton in its sample. The chain uses TRBV29-1 and TRBJ2-3; 9 bases fit TRBD2. The CDR3 has 12 amino acids. V was pared by 6 bases and J by 4 bases, with 2 bases of the junction left unmatched. Germline-derived CDR1 and CDR2 are SQVTM and ANQGSEA. CDR3 region: CSVGTSPDTQYF. CDR3 coding DNA: TGCAGCGTCGGGACTAGCCCAGATACGCAGTATTTT.

The chain joins TRBV4-2 to TRBJ2-6; the D gene is possibly TRBD1 (6 bases). This CDR3 has 16 residues. Trimming left V 2 bases short and J 2 bases short, with 10 bases between. In germline, CDR1 is LGHNA, CDR2 YNFKEQ. CDR3 coding DNA: TGTGCCAGCAGCCAAAAACAGGGTACTGGGGCCAACGTCCTGACTTTC. Residues: CASSQKQGTGANVLTF.

This chain uses TRBV30 with TRBJ1-2; perhaps TRBD1 as D (6 bases). This CDR3 is built from 15 residues. V lost 2 bases, J lost 7 bases, and 20 bases lay in between. Germline-derived CDR1 and CDR2 are GTSNPN and SVGIG (reference sequence). CDR3 in DNA: TGTGCCTGGAGTACCTTCGGACAGCGCCTGCGTGGCTACACCTTC. It specifies CAWSTFGQRLRGYTF.

V is TRBV7-2 and J is TRBJ2-7, with no clear D. Germline V gene data show CDR1 as SGHTA and CDR2 as FQGNSA. CDR3 length: 13 residues. V dropped 2 bases and J dropped 1 base, with 6 bases sitting between them. The CDR3 loop is CASSLWASYEQYF. CDR3 in DNA: TGTGCCAGCAGCTTATGGGCTTCCTACGAGCAGTACTTC.

This chain uses TRBV5-6 with TRBJ1-1; perhaps TRBD1 as D (5 bases). Germline CDR1 and CDR2: SGHDT and YYEEEE. This CDR3 spans 15 amino acids. Deletions cut 4 bases from V and 4 bases from J, with 17 bases between. CDR3 residues: CASSGAQGYGTEAFF. The CDR3 region has the DNA TGTGCCAGCAGCGGGGCCCAGGGATATGGCACTGAAGCTTTCTTT.

The chain employs TRBV29-1 and TRBJ1-1; 9 positions match TRBD1. The CDR3 is 12 amino acids. With 6 bases clipped from V and 4 bases from J, the junction kept 3 bases outside the gene matches. Germline CDR1 SQVTM, CDR2 ANQGSEA. In DNA, the CDR3 is TGCAGCGTGGGGACAGGGCTCACTGAAGCTTTCTTT. Translating gives CSVGTGLTEAFF.

The rearrangement joins TRBV5-1 to TRBJ1-3; a possible D gene is TRBD1 (5 bases). Germline CDR1 is SGHRS and CDR2 is YFSETQ. The CDR3 extends over 16 amino acids. The V gene lost 0 bases and the J gene lost 1 base, with 11 bases spanning the gap. This CDR3 reads CASSLGGTNSGNTIYF. The CDR3 DNA reads TGCGCCAGCAGCTTGGGAGGGACGAATTCTGGAAACACCATATATTTT.

The V call is TRBV11-1, the J call TRBJ2-5, with D possibly TRBD1 on 6 matching bases. Trimming pared 4 bases from V and 0 bases from J, leaving 12 bases between. CDR3 length: 15 amino acids. CDR1 and CDR2 (germline): SGHAT, FQDESV (reference sequence). The CDR3: CASSSSGTNQETQYF. The CDR3, as DNA: TGTGCCAGCAGCTCCTCCGGGACAAACCAAGAGACCCAGTACTTC.

CDR3 sequence: CASSSYRASGRVETQYF. The DNA for the CDR3 is TGTGCCAGCAGTTCTTACCGGGCTAGCGGGAGGGTAGAGACCCAGTACTTC. The chain carries TRBV7-8 and TRBJ2-5, with 12 positions matching TRBD2. The CDR3 is 17 residues long. From germline, CDR1 is SGHVS and CDR2 FQNEAQ. V was clipped by 6 bases and J by 4 bases; unmatched bases: 12. Variable domain in full (rest from reference TRBV7-8 and TRBJ2-5): GAGVSQSPRYKVAKRGQDVALRCDPISGHVSLFWYQQALGQGPEFLTYFQNEAQLDKSGLPSDRFFAERPEGSVSTLKIQRTQQEDSAVYLCASSSYRASGRVETQYFGPGTRLLVL.

The chain couples TRBV5-4 to TRBJ1-2, with 7 bases aligning to TRBD1. V shed 7 bases and J 3 bases; nucleotides not matched to a gene: 9. The germline V gene has CDR1 SGHNT and CDR2 YYREEE (reference sequence). The CDR3 spans 14 residues. CDR3 sequence (DNA): TGTGCCAGCGCTTCAAAAACAGGGGACTATGGCTACACCTTC. It specifies CASASKTGDYGYTF. The full variable domain, its missing parts supplied by reference TRBV5-4 and TRBJ1-2, is ETGVTQSPTHLIKTRGQQVTLRCSSQSGHNTVSWYQQALGQGPQFIFQYYREEENGRGNFPPRFSGLQFPNYSSELNVNALELDDSALYLCASASKTGDYGYTFGSGTRLTVV.

The chain uses TRBV14 and TRBJ2-7; 10 bases match TRBD2. J lost 0 bases, V lost 4 bases, and 9 bases had no gene match. The CDR3 covers 17 residues. Germline lookup yields CDR1 SGHDN and CDR2 FVKESK. This CDR3 is CASSPLGLAASSYEQYF. Written as DNA, the CDR3 is TGTGCCAGCAGCCCGTTAGGACTAGCGGCCAGCTCCTACGAGCAGTACTTC.

The chain has TRBV10-3 and TRBJ1-1; the match to TRBD1 covers 12 bases. Looked up from germline, CDR1 is ENHRY and CDR2 is SYGVKD. The CDR3 covers 18 residues. Trimming took 5 bases from V and 1 from J; bases not matched to a gene: 11. CDR3 DNA: TGTGCCATCAGTCGGACCGGGACAGGGGGCCCCTCGAACACTGAAGCTTTCTTT. Protein sequence: CAISRTGTGGPSNTEAFF.

The V call is TRBV19, the J call TRBJ1-2; D is unclear. CDR1 and CDR2 (germline): LNHDA, SQIVND (reference sequence). The CDR3 covers 17 residues. The V gene lost 3 bases and the J gene lost 1 base, with 18 bases spanning the gap. In DNA, the CDR3 is TGTGCCAGTAGTATTCAATTCCCGGACGGCCTTAACTATGGCTACACCTTC. This encodes CASSIQFPDGLNYGYTF.

J is TRBJ2-1 and V is TRBV18, with D possibly matching TRBD1 (5 bases). The CDR3 consists of 14 residues. V lost 1 base to trimming and J lost 5 bases, with 9 bases between them. Germline CDR1 KGHSH, CDR2 LQKENI. CDR3 protein: CASSPLGVDNEQFF. Here the CDR3 DNA reads TGTGCCAGCTCACCACTAGGGGTGGACAATGAGCAGTTCTTC.

The rearrangement uses TRBV9 and TRBJ2-5, with 13 bases identical to TRBD2. CDR1 is SGDLS, CDR2 YYNGEE, per germline. V shed 3 bases, J shed 2 bases, and the junction held 7 bases outside the gene matches. The CDR3 sequence is 17 residues long. CDR3 protein: CASSGGGLAGRQETQYF. DNA of the CDR3: TGTGCCAGCAGCGGTGGGGGACTAGCGGGAAGACAAGAGACCCAGTACTTC.

The V and J genes are TRBV18 and TRBJ1-1, with 7 bases aligning to TRBD1. This CDR3 has 16 amino acids. V shed 2 bases and J 1 base; nucleotides not matched to a gene: 7. Germline CDR1 KGHSH, CDR2 LQKENI. Here the CDR3 DNA reads TGTGCCAGCTCACCAGACAGGGCTAGGAAGAACACTGAAGCTTTCTTT. It specifies CASSPDRARKNTEAFF.